A selection of T cell receptor beta chains follows, all from one sample in a study of blood T cell repertoires in COVID-19. Clones were sequenced by immunoSEQ multiplex PCR, and TCRdb holds only the in-frame ones, with some missing. The sample consists of 65,000 or so clones, 75% to 90% of them appearing once. The specimen sequenced was peripheral blood. These receptors all stem from an older man with acute or convalescent COVID-19. Both conserved end residues are part of each CDR3. Each record gives: J gene, D gene, V gene, clone size, CDR3 protein, CDR3 DNA. D genes are given only for firm matches. Size values are once, few and many counts, or a class for expanded clones, and some rows have none.

TRBJ2-3 | . | TRBV30 | . | CAWTGGGTDTQYF | TGTGCCTGGACCGGCGGCGGCACAGATACGCAGTATTTT
TRBJ2-3 | TRBD2 | TRBV6-1 | few | CASSEVAGSYQYF | TGTGCCAGCAGTGAGGTAGCGGGGAGCTATCAGTATTTT
TRBJ2-7 | TRBD1 | TRBV18 | . | CASSPSQGASSYEQYF | TGTGCCAGCTCACCCTCACAGGGGGCAAGCTCCTACGAGCAGTACTTC
TRBJ1-6 | . | TRBV7-9 | . | CASTTKGNNSPLHF | TGTGCCAGCACCACGAAGGGGAACAATTCACCCCTCCACTTT
TRBJ1-4 | . | TRBV2 | . | CASSEWGEGVSEKLFF | TGTGCCAGCAGTGAATGGGGTGAAGGGGTGAGCGAAAAACTGTTTTTT
TRBJ1-3 | TRBD1 | TRBV9 | . | CASSVSTGAGNTIYF | TGTGCCAGCAGCGTAAGCACAGGGGCTGGAAACACCATATATTTT
TRBJ2-5 | TRBD1 | TRBV5-1 | . | CASRRDRGETQYF | TGCGCCAGCAGGAGAGACAGGGGGGAGACCCAGTACTTC
TRBJ2-5 | TRBD2 | TRBV15 | . | CATSRVETGLAGRKTQYF | TGTGCCACCAGCAGAGTGGAAACAGGGCTAGCGGGTAGAAAGACCCAGTACTTC
TRBJ2-7 | . | TRBV21-1 | . | CASSQGQGIYEQYF | TGTGCCAGCAGCCAAGGACAGGGGATATACGAGCAGTACTTC
TRBJ2-2 | . | TRBV6-5 | . | CASSYYRGGTGELFF | TGTGCCAGCAGTTATTACAGGGGAGGCACCGGGGAGCTGTTTTTT
TRBJ2-5 | . | TRBV24-1 | . | CATSQANQETQYF | TGTGCCACCAGCCAGGCTAACCAAGAGACCCAGTACTTC
TRBJ1-2 | . | TRBV5-4 | . | CASSPQGFYGYTF | TGTGCCAGCAGCCCCCAGGGGTTCTATGGCTACACCTTC
TRBJ1-5 | TRBD1 | TRBV12-3/TRBV12-4 | . | CASRDRVDQPQHF | TGTGCCAGCAGGGACAGGGTTGATCAGCCCCAGCATTTT
TRBJ1-2 | TRBD1 | TRBV5-1 | few | CASSEGTGVGYTF | TGCGCCAGCAGCGAAGGGACAGGGGTTGGCTACACCTTC
TRBJ2-1 | . | TRBV5-1 | . | CASSLQGNEQFF | TGCGCCAGCAGCTTACAGGGAAATGAGCAGTTCTTC
TRBJ2-7 | . | TRBV6-2/TRBV6-3 | . | CASSYSVGSVAYEQYF | TGTGCCAGCAGTTACTCGGTCGGCAGCGTGGCCTACGAGCAGTACTTC
TRBJ1-2 | . | TRBV6-1 | . | CASSERGYGYTF | TGTGCCAGCAGTGAGCGGGGCTATGGCTACACCTTC
TRBJ2-1 | . | TRBV6-6 | . | CASSPAGSVYNEQFF | TGTGCCAGCAGCCCGGCAGGATCCGTCTACAATGAGCAGTTCTTC
TRBJ1-2 | TRBD1 | TRBV27 | . | CASSQDRGSYGYTF | TGTGCCAGCAGTCAGGACAGGGGGTCCTATGGCTACACCTTC
TRBJ1-4 | TRBD1 | TRBV4-2 | . | CASSQAGDRVNEKLFF | TGTGCCAGCAGCCAGGCCGGGGACAGGGTTAATGAAAAACTGTTTTTT
TRBJ1-1 | TRBD1 | TRBV6-5 | . | CASSPSGQGVLF | TGTGCCAGCAGTCCCTCCGGGCAGGGGGTGCTCTTT
TRBJ2-1 | TRBD2 | TRBV5-1 | . | CASSATSGGADEQFF | TGCGCCAGCAGCGCGACTAGCGGGGGGGCCGATGAGCAGTTCTTC
TRBJ1-5 | TRBD1 | TRBV30 | . | CACSGTGVVGNQPQHF | TGTGCCTGTTCCGGGACAGGGGTAGTGGGCAATCAGCCCCAGCATTTT
TRBJ2-6 | TRBD2 | TRBV4-2 | . | CASSQASGGASGANVLTF | TGTGCCAGCAGCCAAGCCAGCGGGGGTGCTTCTGGGGCCAACGTCCTGACTTTC
TRBJ1-2 | TRBD1 | TRBV19 | . | CATATGGLNYGYTF | TGTGCCACCGCGACAGGGGGCCTAAACTATGGCTACACCTTC
TRBJ1-5 | . | TRBV2 | . | CASSEQGSGNQPQHF | TGTGCCAGCAGTGAACAGGGTTCCGGCAATCAGCCCCAGCATTTT